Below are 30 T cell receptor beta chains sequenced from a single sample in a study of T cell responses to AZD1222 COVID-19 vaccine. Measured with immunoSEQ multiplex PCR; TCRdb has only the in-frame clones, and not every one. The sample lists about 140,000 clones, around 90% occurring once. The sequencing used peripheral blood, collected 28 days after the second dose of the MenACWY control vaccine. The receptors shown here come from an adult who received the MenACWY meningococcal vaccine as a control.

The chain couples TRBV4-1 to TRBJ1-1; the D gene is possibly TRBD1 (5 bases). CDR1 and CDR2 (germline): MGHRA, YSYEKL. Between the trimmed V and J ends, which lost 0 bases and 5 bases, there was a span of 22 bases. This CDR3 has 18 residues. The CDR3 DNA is TGCGCCAGCAGCCAAGAAGGGACGGGTTTTAGGGTTCGGACTGAAGCTTTCTTT. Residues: CASSQEGTGFRVRTEAFF.

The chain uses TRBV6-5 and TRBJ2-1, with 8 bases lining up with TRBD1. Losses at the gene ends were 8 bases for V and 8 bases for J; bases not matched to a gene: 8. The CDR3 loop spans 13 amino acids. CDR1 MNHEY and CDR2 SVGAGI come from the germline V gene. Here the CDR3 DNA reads TGTGCCAGCGACGGACAGGGAAAGGATGAGCAGTTCTTC. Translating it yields CASDGQGKDEQFF.

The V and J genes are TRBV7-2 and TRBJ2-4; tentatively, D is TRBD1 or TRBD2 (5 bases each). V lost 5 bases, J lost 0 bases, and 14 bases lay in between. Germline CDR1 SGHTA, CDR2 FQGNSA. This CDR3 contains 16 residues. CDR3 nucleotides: TGTGCCAGCAGCCCCCGGGGCACGCTAGCCAAAAACATTCAGTACTTC. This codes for CASSPRGTLAKNIQYF.

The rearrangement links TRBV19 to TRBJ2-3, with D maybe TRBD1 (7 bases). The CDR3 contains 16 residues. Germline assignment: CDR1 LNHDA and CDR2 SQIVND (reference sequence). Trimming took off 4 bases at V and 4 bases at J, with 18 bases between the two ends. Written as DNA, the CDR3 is TGTGCCAGTAGTAAAGCCACCCAGGGGGGCCCAGATACGCAGTATTTT. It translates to CASSKATQGGPDTQYF.

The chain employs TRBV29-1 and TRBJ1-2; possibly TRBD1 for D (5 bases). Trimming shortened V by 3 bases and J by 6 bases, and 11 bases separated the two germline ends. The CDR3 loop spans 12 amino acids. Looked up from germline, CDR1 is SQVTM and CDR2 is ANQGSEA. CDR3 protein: CSVDWGVNGYTF. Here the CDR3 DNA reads TGCAGCGTTGATTGGGGGGTTAATGGCTACACCTTC. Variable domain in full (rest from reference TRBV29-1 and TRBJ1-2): SAVISQKPSRDICQRGTSLTIQCQVDSQVTMMFWYRQQPGQSLTLIATANQGSEATYESGFVIDKFPISRPNLTFSTLTVSNMSPEDSSIYLCSVDWGVNGYTFGSGTRLTVV.

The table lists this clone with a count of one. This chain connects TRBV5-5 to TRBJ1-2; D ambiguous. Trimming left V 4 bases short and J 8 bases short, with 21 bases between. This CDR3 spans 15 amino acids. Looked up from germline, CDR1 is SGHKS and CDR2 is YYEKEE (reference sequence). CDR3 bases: TGTGCCAGCAGCCTGACGGATGCCGGGTTCTGGGGCTACACCTTC. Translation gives CASSLTDAGFWGYTF.

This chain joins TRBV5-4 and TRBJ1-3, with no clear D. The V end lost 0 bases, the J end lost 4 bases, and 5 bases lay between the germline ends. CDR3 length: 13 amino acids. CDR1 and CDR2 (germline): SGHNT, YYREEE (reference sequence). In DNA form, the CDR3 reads TGTGCCAGCAGCTTGGATCCCGGAAACACCATATATTTT. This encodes CASSLDPGNTIYF. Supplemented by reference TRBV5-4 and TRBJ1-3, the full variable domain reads ETGVTQSPTHLIKTRGQQVTLRCSSQSGHNTVSWYQQALGQGPQFIFQYYREEENGRGNFPPRFSGLQFPNYSSELNVNALELDDSALYLCASSLDPGNTIYFGEGSWLTVV.

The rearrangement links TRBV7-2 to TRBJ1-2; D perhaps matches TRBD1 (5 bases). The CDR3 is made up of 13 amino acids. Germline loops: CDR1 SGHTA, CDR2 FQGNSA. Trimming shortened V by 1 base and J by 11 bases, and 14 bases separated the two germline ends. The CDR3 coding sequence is TGTGCCAGCAGCTTAGTTTGGACAAAAAGATACACCTTC. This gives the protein CASSLVWTKRYTF.

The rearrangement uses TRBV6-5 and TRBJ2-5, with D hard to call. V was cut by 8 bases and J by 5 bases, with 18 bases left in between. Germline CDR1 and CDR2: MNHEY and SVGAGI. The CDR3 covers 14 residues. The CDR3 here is CASGMAIGRETQYF. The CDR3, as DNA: TGTGCCAGCGGTATGGCCATTGGGCGGGAGACCCAGTACTTC.

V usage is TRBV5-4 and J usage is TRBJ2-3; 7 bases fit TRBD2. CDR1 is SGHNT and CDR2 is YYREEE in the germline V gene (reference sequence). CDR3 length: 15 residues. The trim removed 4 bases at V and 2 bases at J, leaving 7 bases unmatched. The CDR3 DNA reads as TGTGCCAGCAGCGGGTCCCTAGCGGTCACAGATACGCAGTATTTT. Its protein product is CASSGSLAVTDTQYF.

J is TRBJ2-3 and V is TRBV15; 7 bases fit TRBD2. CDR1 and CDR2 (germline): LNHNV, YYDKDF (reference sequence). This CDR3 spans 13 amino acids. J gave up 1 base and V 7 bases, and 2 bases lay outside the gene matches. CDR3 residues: CATTRGGTDTQYF. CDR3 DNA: TGTGCCACCACTCGGGGGGGCACAGATACGCAGTATTTT.

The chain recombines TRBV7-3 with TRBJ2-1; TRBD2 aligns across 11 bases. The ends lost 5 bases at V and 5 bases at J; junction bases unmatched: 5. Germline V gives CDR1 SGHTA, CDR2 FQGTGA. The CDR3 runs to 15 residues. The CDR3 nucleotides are TGTGCCAGCAGCGCAACTAGCGGGAGCCACAATGAGCAGTTCTTC. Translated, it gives CASSATSGSHNEQFF.

The CDR3 here is CASSPRQATIYNYGYTF. In DNA form, the CDR3 reads TGTGCCAGCAGCCCTAGACAGGCGACGATCTATAACTATGGCTACACCTTC. V gene TRBV7-2 combines with J gene TRBJ1-2; D possibly corresponds to TRBD1 (6 bases). CDR1 is SGHTA, CDR2 FQGNSA, per germline. The CDR3 has 17 amino acids. Trimming took off 5 bases at V and 1 base at J, with 20 bases between the two ends.

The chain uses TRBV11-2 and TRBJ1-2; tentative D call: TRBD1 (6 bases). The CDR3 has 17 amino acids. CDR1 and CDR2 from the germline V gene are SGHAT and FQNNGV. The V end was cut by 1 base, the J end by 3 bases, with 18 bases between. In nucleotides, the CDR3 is TGTGCCAGCAGCTTAGGTAATTCGGCCAGGGGATACTATGGCTACACCTTC. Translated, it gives CASSLGNSARGYYGYTF.

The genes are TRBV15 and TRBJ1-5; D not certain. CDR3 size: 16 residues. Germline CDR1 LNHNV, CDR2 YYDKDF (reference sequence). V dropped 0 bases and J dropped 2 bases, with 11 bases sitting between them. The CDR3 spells CATSRDGTTGNQPQHF. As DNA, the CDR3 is TGTGCCACCAGCAGAGATGGTACAACGGGCAATCAGCCCCAGCATTTT.

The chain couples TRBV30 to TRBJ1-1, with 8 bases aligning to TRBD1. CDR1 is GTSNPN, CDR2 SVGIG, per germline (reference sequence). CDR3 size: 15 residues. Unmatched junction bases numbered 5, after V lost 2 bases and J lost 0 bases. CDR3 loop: CAWSRRDRMNTEAFF. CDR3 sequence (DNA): TGTGCCTGGAGTCGCCGGGACAGGATGAACACTGAAGCTTTCTTT.

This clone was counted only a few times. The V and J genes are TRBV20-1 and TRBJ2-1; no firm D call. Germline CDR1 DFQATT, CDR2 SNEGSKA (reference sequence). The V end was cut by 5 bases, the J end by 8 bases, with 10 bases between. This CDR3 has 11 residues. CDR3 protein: CSAHIKYEQFF. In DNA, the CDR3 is TGCAGTGCTCACATTAAGTATGAGCAGTTCTTC.

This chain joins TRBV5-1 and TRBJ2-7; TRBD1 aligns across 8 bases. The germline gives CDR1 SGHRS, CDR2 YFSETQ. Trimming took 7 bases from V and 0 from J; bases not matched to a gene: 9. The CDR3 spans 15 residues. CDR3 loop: CASDPGDRSSYEQYF. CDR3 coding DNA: TGCGCCAGCGATCCCGGGGACAGGTCCTCCTACGAGCAGTACTTC.

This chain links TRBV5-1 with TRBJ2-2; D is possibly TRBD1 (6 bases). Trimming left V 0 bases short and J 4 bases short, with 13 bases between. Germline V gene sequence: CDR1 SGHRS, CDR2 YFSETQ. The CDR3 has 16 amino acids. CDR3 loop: CASSLVAGAPTGELFF. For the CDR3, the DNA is TGCGCCAGCAGCTTGGTCGCAGGGGCGCCCACCGGGGAGCTGTTTTTT.

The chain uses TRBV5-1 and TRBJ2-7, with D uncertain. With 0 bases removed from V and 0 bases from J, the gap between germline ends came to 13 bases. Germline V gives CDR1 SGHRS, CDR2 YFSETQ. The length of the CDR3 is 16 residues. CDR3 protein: CASSLAGSPSSYEQYF. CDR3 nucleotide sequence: TGCGCCAGCAGCTTGGCCGGCAGCCCCAGCTCCTACGAGCAGTACTTC.

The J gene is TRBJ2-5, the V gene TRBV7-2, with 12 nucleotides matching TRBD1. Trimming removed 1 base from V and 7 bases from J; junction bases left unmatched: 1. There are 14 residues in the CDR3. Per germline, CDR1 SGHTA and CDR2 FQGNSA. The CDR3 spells CASSLGGQGATQYF. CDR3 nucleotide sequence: TGTGCCAGCAGCTTAGGGGGACAGGGGGCGACCCAGTACTTC.

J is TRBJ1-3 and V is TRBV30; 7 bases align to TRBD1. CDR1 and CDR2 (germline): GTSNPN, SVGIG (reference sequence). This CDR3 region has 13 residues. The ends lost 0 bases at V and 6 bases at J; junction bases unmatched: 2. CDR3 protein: CAWSVGQLNTIYF. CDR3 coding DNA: TGTGCCTGGAGTGTGGGACAGTTAAACACCATATATTTT.

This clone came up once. The CDR3 region is CASSSNRVSYEQYF. The DNA for the CDR3 is TGTGCCAGCAGCTCCAACAGGGTGAGCTACGAGCAGTACTTC. The V and J genes are TRBV7-2 and TRBJ2-7, with D perhaps matching TRBD1 (6 bases). Trimming took 4 bases from V and 3 from J, leaving 13 bases between them. Germline V lookup: CDR1 SGHTA, CDR2 FQGNSA. The CDR3 contains 14 residues.

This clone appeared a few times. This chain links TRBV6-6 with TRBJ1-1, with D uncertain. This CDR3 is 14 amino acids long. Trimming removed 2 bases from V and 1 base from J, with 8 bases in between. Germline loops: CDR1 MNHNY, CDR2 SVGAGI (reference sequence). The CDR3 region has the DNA TGTGCCAGCAGTTACGTTAGGGCGAACACTGAAGCTTTCTTT. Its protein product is CASSYVRANTEAFF.

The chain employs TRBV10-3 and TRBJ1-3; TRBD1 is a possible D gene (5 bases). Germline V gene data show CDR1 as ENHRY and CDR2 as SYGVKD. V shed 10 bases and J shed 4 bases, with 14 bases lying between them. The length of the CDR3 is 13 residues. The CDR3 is CATTAQGGNTIYF. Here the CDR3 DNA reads TGTGCCACGACAGCGCAAGGCGGAAACACCATATATTTT.

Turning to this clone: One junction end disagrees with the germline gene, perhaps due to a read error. Written as DNA, the CDR3 is TGCAGCGTGGTGGAGAGAGAAAGCCGGGCCCCGGTTTTT. Protein product: CSVVERESRAPVF. The V call is TRBV29-1, the J call TRBJ1-4, with D unclear. Germline CDR1 is SQVTM and CDR2 is ANQGSEA. The CDR3 is made up of 13 amino acids. The full variable domain, its missing parts supplied by reference TRBV29-1 and TRBJ1-4, is SAVISQKPSRDICQRGTSLTIQCQVDSQVTMMFWYRQQPGQSLTLIATANQGSEATYESGFVIDKFPISRPNLTFSTLTVSNMSPEDSSIYLCSVVERESRAPVFGSGTQLSVL.

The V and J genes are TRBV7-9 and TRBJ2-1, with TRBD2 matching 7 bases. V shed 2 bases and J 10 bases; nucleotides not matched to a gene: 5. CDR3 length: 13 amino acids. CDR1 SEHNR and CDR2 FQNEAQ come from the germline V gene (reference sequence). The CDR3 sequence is CASSLIGEGEQFF. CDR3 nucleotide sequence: TGTGCCAGCAGCTTAATAGGGGAGGGAGAGCAGTTCTTC.

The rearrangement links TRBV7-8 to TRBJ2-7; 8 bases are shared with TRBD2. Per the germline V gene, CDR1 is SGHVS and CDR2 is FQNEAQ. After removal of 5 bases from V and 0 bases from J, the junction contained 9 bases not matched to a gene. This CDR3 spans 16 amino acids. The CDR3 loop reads CASSPRGGRHSYEQYF. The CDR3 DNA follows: TGTGCCAGCAGCCCAAGAGGCGGGAGGCACTCCTACGAGCAGTACTTC.

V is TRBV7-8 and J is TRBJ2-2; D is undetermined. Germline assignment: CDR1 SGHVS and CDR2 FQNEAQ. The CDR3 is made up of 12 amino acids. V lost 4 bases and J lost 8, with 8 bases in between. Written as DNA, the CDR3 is TGTGCCAGCAGCTCACAGAGTGGGGAGCTGTTTTTT. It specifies CASSSQSGELFF.

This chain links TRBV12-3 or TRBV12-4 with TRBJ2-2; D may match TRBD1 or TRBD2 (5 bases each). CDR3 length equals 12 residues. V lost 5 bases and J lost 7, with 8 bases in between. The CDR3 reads CASSRDVGELFF. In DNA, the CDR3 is TGTGCCAGCAGTAGGGACGTCGGGGAGCTGTTTTTT.